A selection of T cell receptor beta chains follows, all from one sample in a study of post-analysis software for immune sequencing data. TCRdb reanalysed the PCR reads using MiXCR and keeps one entry per CDR3 protein. The sample lists hundreds of thousands of distinct CDR3 sequences; about 27% were seen once. Sequencing input: blood. The source is a girl aged 5-17 years with multiple sclerosis. The CDR3 runs from the conserved cysteine through the conserved F or W. Fields, in order: V gene, J gene, clone size, CDR3 protein. Not every row has a clone size; where given, it reads once, few, many or a size class.

TRBV28	TRBJ2-1	NA	CASRPQGVNRNEQFF
TRBV6-6	TRBJ1-2	few	CASINTGESNYGYTF
TRBV7-9	TRBJ2-1	few	CASSSDAISSYNEQFF
TRBV4-2	TRBJ1-2	few	CASSQDGAGPGYGYTF
TRBV12-3/TRBV12-4	TRBJ1-5	NA	CASRRGTGNQPQHF
TRBV20-1	TRBJ2-6	many	CSARTDRASGANVLTF
TRBV20-1	TRBJ2-1	few	CSARDVAGGPHEQFF
TRBV7-9	TRBJ1-6	NA	CASSSGGLESPLHF
TRBV11-2	TRBJ2-7	many	CASSQGIYEQYF
TRBV3-1	TRBJ1-2	few	CASSQDLGYGYTF
TRBV6-1	TRBJ2-3	few	CASSRYGLAGGFTDTQYF
TRBV28	TRBJ1-2	NA	CASSSPPGQGDYGYTF
TRBV7-2	TRBJ2-3	NA	CAGSRAATQYF
TRBV18	TRBJ2-7	many	CASSPGTGSYEQYF
TRBV2	TRBJ1-2	few	CASSRPGQTNYGYTF
TRBV7-2	TRBJ1-5	NA	CASSLKLNQPQHF
TRBV18	TRBJ2-1	few	CASSPGLGDHNEQFF
TRBV20-1	TRBJ1-1	NA	CSARDLVNTEAFF
TRBV7-2	TRBJ2-2	NA	CASRAGGGGELFF
TRBV27	TRBJ2-7	few	CASGSARGYEQYF
TRBV20-1	TRBJ1-4	NA	CSAWDPNWEKLFF
TRBV6-1	TRBJ2-7	NA	CASSVKAGTNRGEQYF
TRBV6-2/TRBV6-3	TRBJ2-6	many	CAAGAELSGANVLTF
TRBV5-6	TRBJ1-1	few	CASSLLQGGPNEAFF
TRBV12-3/TRBV12-4	TRBJ2-3	NA	CATQSGVSTGTQYF
TRBV6-6	TRBJ1-2	NA	CASSRDRDSTNYGYTF
TRBV21-1	TRBJ1-5	NA	CASSKQDRNCHQPQHF
TRBV6-2/TRBV6-3	TRBJ2-1	few	CASSQTSGHNEQFF
TRBV5-1	TRBJ1-1	NA	CASSLGYSRNTEAFF
TRBV27	TRBJ2-1	NA	CASSFGAGGKNEQFF
TRBV7-9	TRBJ1-1	NA	CASSPDKNTEAFF
TRBV28	TRBJ1-2	NA	CASSYDTTGLGGYTF
TRBV5-1	TRBJ2-4	NA	CASSAGLAGAGAKNIQYF
TRBV6-6	TRBJ2-1	NA	CASSLLGQSLYNEQFF
TRBV5-1	TRBJ2-1	few	CASSSGTRAYNEQFF
TRBV28	TRBJ1-2	NA	CASSSPGQGHGYTF
TRBV4-3	TRBJ2-1	few	CASSQEWKRELNNEQFF
TRBV28	TRBJ1-1	NA	CASSRQGGLRNTEAFF
TRBV3-1	TRBJ2-3	NA	CASTGEARDTQYF
TRBV6-6	TRBJ2-5	NA	CASSYPGTVQETQYF
TRBV6-6	TRBJ2-5	many	CASRVVDNLQTQYF